These T cell receptor beta chains were read from a single sample in a study of blood T cells in healthy people across ages. MiXCR, run by TCRdb on the 5' RACE reads, gives a single entry per CDR3 protein. The sample has about 970,000 distinct CDR3 sequences, roughly 51% seen once. The sequencing input was blood. All receptors come from a woman in her sixties in good health. CDR3s include the opening cysteine and the closing phenylalanine or tryptophan. The D gene is left open where the match is weak. Expanded clones get a size class; other rows say once, few or many, or leave the size out.

d_call j_call v_call clone_size cdr3_aa cdr3_nt
. TRBJ1-5 TRBV6-2/TRBV6-3 few CASSFPGGQPQHF TGTGCCAGCAGTTTTCCCGGGGGGCAGCCCCAGCATTTT
TRBD1 TRBJ1-1 TRBV20-1 once CSALQTGSAFF TGCAGTGCTCTCCAGACAGGGAGTGCTTTCTTT
TRBD1 TRBJ1-2 TRBV30 . CAWRVGGQFYGYTF TGTGCCTGGAGGGTAGGGGGACAGTTCTATGGCTACACCTTC
TRBD2 TRBJ2-3 TRBV15 few CATSRGQRGGLAYVWEQYF TGTGCCACCAGCCGAGGGCAGCGGGGAGGTTTGGCCTATGTTTGGGAGCAGTATTTT
. TRBJ1-1 TRBV25-1 . CASTRGTRTEAFF TGTGCCAGCACCCGGGGGACGAGGACTGAAGCTTTCTTT
. TRBJ2-1 TRBV12-3/TRBV12-4 . CASIQGRTGEQFF TGTGCCAGCATCCAAGGGCGGACGGGTGAGCAGTTCTTC
TRBD2 TRBJ2-3 TRBV20-1 . CSASATGLAGRTDTQYF TGCAGTGCTAGCGCCACGGGACTAGCGGGCCGCACAGATACGCAGTATTTT
. TRBJ1-2 TRBV10-3 . CAISEAGLRNGYTF TGTGCCATCAGTGAAGCAGGATTGAGGAATGGCTACACCTTC
TRBD1 TRBJ1-2 TRBV27 . CASSTARGQGDYGYTF TGTGCCAGCAGTACTGCCCGGGGACAGGGCGACTATGGCTACACCTTC
TRBD2 TRBJ2-1 TRBV18 . CASSPHGEGHEQFF TGTGCCAGCTCACCCCACGGGGAGGGTCATGAGCAGTTCTTC
. TRBJ1-5 TRBV6-1 . CASRRGPNSNQPQHF TGTGCCAGCCGACGGGGGCCTAATAGCAATCAGCCCCAGCATTTT
. TRBJ1-4 TRBV6-6 few CASSYSGGTNEKLFF TGTGCCAGCAGTTACTCGGGGGGCACTAATGAAAAACTGTTTTTT
TRBD1 TRBJ2-1 TRBV15 . CATSTSDRGWGNEQFF TGTGCCACCAGCACCTCCGACAGGGGGTGGGGGAATGAGCAGTTCTTC
. TRBJ2-2 TRBV29-1 few CSVEANGTIVPRELFF TGCAGCGTTGAAGCCAACGGGACCATCGTCCCCCGGGAGCTGTTTTTT
. TRBJ1-5 TRBV27 . CASSWSGRISNQPQHF TGTGCCAGCAGTTGGTCCGGGAGAATTAGCAATCAGCCCCAGCATTTT
TRBD1 TRBJ1-6 TRBV10-3 . CAISIRGTDSPLHF TGTGCCATCAGTATACGGGGGACAGATTCACCCCTCCACTTT
. TRBJ2-5 TRBV20-1 . CSAAGGRQGTQYF TGCAGTGCCGCCGGGGGGCGGCAAGGGACCCAGTACTTC
. TRBJ2-3 TRBV10-3 many CAISDGTTDTQYF TGTGCCATCAGCGACGGGACTACAGATACGCAGTATTTT
. TRBJ2-7 TRBV6-2/TRBV6-3 . CASRPGSAYEQYF TGTGCCAGCAGACCAGGGAGTGCCTACGAGCAGTACTTC
TRBD2 TRBJ2-7 TRBV6-2/TRBV6-3 . CASSGPGLSSYEQYF TGTGCCAGCAGTGGACCGGGACTAAGCTCCTACGAGCAGTACTTC
. TRBJ2-5 TRBV11-3 . CASSTHGLGETQYF TGTGCCAGCAGCACACACGGGCTTGGAGAGACCCAGTACTTC
. TRBJ1-2 TRBV6-5 . CASSYSGDIGYTF TGTGCCAGCAGTTACTCGGGGGACATTGGCTACACCTTC
. TRBJ2-2 TRBV20-1 . CSARIRTGELFF TGCAGTGCTAGGATCCGCACCGGGGAGCTGTTTTTT
. TRBJ2-7 TRBV5-1 . CASSGSMYEQYF TGCGCCAGCAGCGGATCCATGTACGAGCAGTACTTC
TRBD2 TRBJ2-5 TRBV6-2/TRBV6-3 . CASSLLAGVGQEQYF TGTGCCAGCAGCCTATTGGCGGGAGTTGGTCAGGAGCAGTACTTC
TRBD1 TRBJ2-1 TRBV18 few CASSPPVTGVDNEQFF TGTGCCAGCTCACCACCTGTGACAGGGGTCGACAATGAGCAGTTCTTC
TRBD1 TRBJ2-1 TRBV27 . CASRPNRGNEQFF TGTGCCAGCAGGCCAAACAGGGGGAATGAGCAGTTCTTC
. TRBJ2-5 TRBV3-1 . CASSQDPARPSATQYF TGTGCCAGCAGCCAAGATCCGGCTAGACCCTCGGCGACCCAGTACTTC
. TRBJ2-7 TRBV29-1 few CSVLVPERYEQYF TGCAGCGTTTTAGTCCCAGAACGGTACGAGCAGTACTTC
TRBD1 TRBJ1-6 TRBV12-3/TRBV12-4 . CASSLGAGGFNSPLHF TGTGCCAGCAGTTTAGGGGCAGGGGGCTTTAATTCACCCCTCCACTTT
TRBD1 TRBJ2-1 TRBV29-1 . CSVGLTGAGRQFF TGCAGCGTTGGACTGACAGGGGCTGGAAGGCAGTTCTTC